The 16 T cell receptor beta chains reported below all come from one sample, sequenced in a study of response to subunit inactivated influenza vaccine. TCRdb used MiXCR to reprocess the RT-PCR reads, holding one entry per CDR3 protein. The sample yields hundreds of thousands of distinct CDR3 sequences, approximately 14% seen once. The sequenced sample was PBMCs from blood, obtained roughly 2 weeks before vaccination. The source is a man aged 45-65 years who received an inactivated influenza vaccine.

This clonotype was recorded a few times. CDR3 sequence reads: CASSPSGQSYGYTF. CDR3 nucleotide sequence: TGTGCCAGCAGCCCATCAGGGCAGAGCTATGGCTACACCTTC. The chain has TRBV12-3 or TRBV12-4 and TRBJ1-2, with TRBD1 as a possible D gene (5 bases). The CDR3 contains 14 residues. Trimming cost V 6 bases and J 4 bases, with 15 bases left between them.

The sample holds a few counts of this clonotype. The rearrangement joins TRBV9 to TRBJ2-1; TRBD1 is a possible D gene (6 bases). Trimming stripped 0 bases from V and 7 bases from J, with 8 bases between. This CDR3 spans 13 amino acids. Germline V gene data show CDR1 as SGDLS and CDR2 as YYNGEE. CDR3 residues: CASSVADSNEQFF. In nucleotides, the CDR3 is TGTGCCAGCAGCGTAGCGGACAGTAATGAGCAGTTCTTC.

The CDR3 region is CSARVRGTTSLETQYF. Written as DNA, the CDR3 is TGCAGTGCTAGAGTAAGGGGGACCACTTCTCTGGAGACCCAGTACTTC. The chain links TRBV20-1 to TRBJ2-5, with TRBD1 as a possible D gene (6 bases). The CDR3 loop spans 16 amino acids. Germline V CDR1 and CDR2: DFQATT, SNEGSKA (reference sequence). V shed 1 base and J shed 5 bases, with 20 bases lying between them.

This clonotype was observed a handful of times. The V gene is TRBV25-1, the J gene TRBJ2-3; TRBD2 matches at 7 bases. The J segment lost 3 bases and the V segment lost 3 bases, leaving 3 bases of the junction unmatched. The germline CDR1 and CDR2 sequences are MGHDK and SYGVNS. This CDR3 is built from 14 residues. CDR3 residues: CASSDGGSTDTQYF. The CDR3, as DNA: TGTGCCAGCAGTGATGGCGGGAGTACAGATACGCAGTATTTT.

The CDR3 DNA reads TGTGCCTGGAGTGATCAGTATGAGCAGTTCTTC. Translation: CAWSDQYEQFF. The chain employs TRBV30 and TRBJ2-1; D gene ambiguous. The CDR3 consists of 11 residues. Germline values: CDR1 GTSNPN, CDR2 SVGIG (reference sequence). The germline V and J ends were trimmed by 1 base and 8 bases, with 6 bases remaining between them.

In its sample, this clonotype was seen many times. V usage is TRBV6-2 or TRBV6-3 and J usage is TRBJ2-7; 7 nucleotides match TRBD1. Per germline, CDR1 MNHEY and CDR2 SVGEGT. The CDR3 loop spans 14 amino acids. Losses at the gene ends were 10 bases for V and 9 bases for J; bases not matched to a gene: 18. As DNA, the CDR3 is TGTGCCACCGCACCTGGGGACAGCGGACGACCGCAGTACTTC. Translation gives CATAPGDSGRPQYF.

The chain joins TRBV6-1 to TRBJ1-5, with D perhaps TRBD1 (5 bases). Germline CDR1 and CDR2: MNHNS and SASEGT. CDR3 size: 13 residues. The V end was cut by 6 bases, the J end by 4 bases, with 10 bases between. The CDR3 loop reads CASRADTNQPQHF. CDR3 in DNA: TGTGCCAGCAGAGCGGACACAAATCAGCCCCAGCATTTT.

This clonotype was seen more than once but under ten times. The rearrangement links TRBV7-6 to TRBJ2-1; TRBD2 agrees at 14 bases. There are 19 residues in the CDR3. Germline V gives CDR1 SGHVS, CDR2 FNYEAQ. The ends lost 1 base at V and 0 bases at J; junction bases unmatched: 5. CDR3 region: CASSLVGTSGRTSYNEQFF. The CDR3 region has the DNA TGTGCCAGCAGCTTAGTGGGGACTAGCGGGAGAACCTCCTACAATGAGCAGTTCTTC.

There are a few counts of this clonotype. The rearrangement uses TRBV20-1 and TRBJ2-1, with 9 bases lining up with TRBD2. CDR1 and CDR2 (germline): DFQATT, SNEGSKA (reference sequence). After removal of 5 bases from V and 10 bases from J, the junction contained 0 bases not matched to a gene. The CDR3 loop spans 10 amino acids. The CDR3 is CSAAGGEQFF. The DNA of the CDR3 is TGCAGTGCTGCGGGGGGGGAGCAGTTCTTC.

The CDR3 protein is CASSYSRLADNNEQFF. DNA of the CDR3: TGTGCCAGCAGTTACTCGCGACTAGCGGATAACAATGAGCAGTTCTTC. V gene TRBV6-5 combines with J gene TRBJ2-1; TRBD2 matches 9 bases. Germline V gene sequence: CDR1 MNHEY, CDR2 SVGAGI. The J segment lost 5 bases and the V segment lost 0 bases, leaving 5 bases of the junction unmatched. This CDR3 is built from 16 residues.

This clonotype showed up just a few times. CDR3 in amino acids: CASSLVRGATDTQYF. The CDR3 coding sequence is TGTGCCAGCAGTTTGGTTCGGGGGGCCACAGATACGCAGTATTTT. The V and J genes are TRBV27 and TRBJ2-3, with TRBD2 as a possible D gene (7 bases). The CDR3 has 15 amino acids. The V and J ends lost 3 bases and 2 bases respectively, with 12 bases between them. Per germline, CDR1 MNHEY and CDR2 SMNVEV (reference sequence).

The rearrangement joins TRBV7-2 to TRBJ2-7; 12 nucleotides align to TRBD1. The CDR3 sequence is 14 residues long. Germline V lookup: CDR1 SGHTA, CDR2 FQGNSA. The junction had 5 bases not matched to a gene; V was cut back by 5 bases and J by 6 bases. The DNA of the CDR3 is TGTGCCAGCAGCGTCGGGACAGGGGGCTTCGAGCAGTACTTC. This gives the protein CASSVGTGGFEQYF.

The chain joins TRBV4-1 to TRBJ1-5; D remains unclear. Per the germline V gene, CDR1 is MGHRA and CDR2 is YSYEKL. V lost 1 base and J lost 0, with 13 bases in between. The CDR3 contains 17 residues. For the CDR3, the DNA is TGCGCCAGCAGCCAAGTGGTGGCGGAGTATAGCAATCAGCCCCAGCATTTT. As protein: CASSQVVAEYSNQPQHF.

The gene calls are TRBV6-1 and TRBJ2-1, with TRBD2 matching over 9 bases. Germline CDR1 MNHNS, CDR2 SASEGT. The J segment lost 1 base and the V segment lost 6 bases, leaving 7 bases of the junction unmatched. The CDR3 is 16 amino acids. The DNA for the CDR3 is TGTGCCAGCAGGGGGACTAGCAAATGGTCCTACAATGAGCAGTTCTTC. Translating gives CASRGTSKWSYNEQFF.

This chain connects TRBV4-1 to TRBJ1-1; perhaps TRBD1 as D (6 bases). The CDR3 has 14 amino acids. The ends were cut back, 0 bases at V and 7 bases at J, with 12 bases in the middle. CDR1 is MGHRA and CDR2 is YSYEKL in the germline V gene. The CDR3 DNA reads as TGCGCCAGCAGCCAAGATAGGGGGATGGGTGAAGCTTTCTTT. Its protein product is CASSQDRGMGEAFF.

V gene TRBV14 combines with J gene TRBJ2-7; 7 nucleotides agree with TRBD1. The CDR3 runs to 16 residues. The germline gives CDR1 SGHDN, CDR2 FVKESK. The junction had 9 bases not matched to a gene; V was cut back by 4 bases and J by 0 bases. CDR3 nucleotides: TGTGCCAGCAGCCCCCTTCCGGGACAGAGCTCCTACGAGCAGTACTTC. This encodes CASSPLPGQSSYEQYF.